The next 5 T cell receptor beta chains were all read from a single sample in a study of T cell repertoires in cytomegalovirus infection. In TCRdb, the reads were re-called with MiXCR into one record per CDR3 protein. Of some 700,000 distinct CDR3 sequences listed, around 32% are singletons. For these TCRs, the target antigens are not known. The sequences come from cultured PBMCs, collected from culture after CMV antigen stimulation. The origin of the receptors is a human donor in good health (CMV status not recorded). Some clones in this sample may be carry-over from other donors' samples.

This CDR3 is CSVSFGSHTGELFF. The DNA of the CDR3 is TGCAGCGTTTCGTTTGGCTCCCACACCGGGGAGCTGTTTTTT. The chain couples TRBV29-1 to TRBJ2-2; D uncertain. The V and J ends lost 5 bases and 3 bases respectively, with 13 bases between them. This CDR3 has 14 amino acids. Germline V lookup: CDR1 SQVTM, CDR2 ANQGSEA.

Remarks on this clonotype: This may be a read error, as it is one base from a much larger clone. Lacking the conserved final phenylalanine or tryptophan, this CDR3 likely reflects a read error. The CDR3 protein is CASSLLAHEQFS. The DNA for the CDR3 is TGTGCCAGCAGCTTACTAGCACATGAGCAGTTCTCC. This chain links TRBV7-2 with TRBJ2-1; D may be TRBD2 (5 bases). Germline-derived CDR1 and CDR2 are SGHTA and FQGNSA. The CDR3 covers 12 residues. Between the trimmed V and J ends, which lost 2 bases and 8 bases, there was a span of 7 bases.

V and J are TRBV20-1 and TRBJ2-6; D possibly matches TRBD1 or TRBD2 (6 bases each). Looked up from germline, CDR1 is DFQATT and CDR2 is SNEGSKA (reference sequence). The CDR3 runs 18 residues. V dropped 1 base and J dropped 4 bases, with 20 bases sitting between them. CDR3 sequence (DNA): TGCAGTGCTAGAGTGGACAGCGGGTGGGCGGCGGGGGCCAACGTCCTGACTTTC. It translates to CSARVDSGWAAGANVLTF.

The gene calls are TRBV27 and TRBJ2-1, with D possibly matching TRBD2 (5 bases). Germline V gene sequence: CDR1 MNHEY, CDR2 SMNVEV (reference sequence). The CDR3 length is 14 residues. V was clipped by 3 bases and J by 2 bases, with 8 bases between them. DNA for the CDR3: TGTGCCAGCAGTTTCGTAGCGACCTACAATGAGCAGTTCTTC. Protein product: CASSFVATYNEQFF.

The gene calls are TRBV7-9 and TRBJ2-7, with D perhaps TRBD1 (9 bases). CDR3 size: 12 residues. The V gene's germline CDR1 is SEHNR and CDR2 FQNEAQ (reference sequence). The CDR3 reads CATGGDRVEQYF. In DNA form, the CDR3 reads TGTGCTACGGGGGGGGACAGGGTCGAGCAGTACTTC. The full variable domain, with the rest looked up from reference TRBV7-9 and TRBJ2-7, is DTGVSQNPRHKITKRGQNVTFRCDPISEHNRLYWYRQTLGQGPEFLTYFQNEAQLEKSRLLSDRFSAERPKGSFSTLEIQRTEQGDSAMYLCATGGDRVEQYFGPGTRLTVT.